The 25 T cell receptor beta chains presented below share a single source sample, sequenced in a study of T-cell memory formation after mild COVID-19. MiXCR, applied by TCRdb to the 5' RACE reads, yields one record per CDR3 protein. The sample has about 620,000 distinct CDR3 sequences, roughly 18% seen once. Sequenced: PBMCs or a T cell subset sorted from them (not recorded which). The origin of the receptors is an adult woman who had mild COVID-19 (a few samples of this study predate the infection). Cell type and time point are not known.

The sample holds a few counts of this clonotype. This rearrangement joins TRBV19 to TRBJ2-7; possible D gene TRBD1, 6 bases. Germline V gene sequence: CDR1 LNHDA, CDR2 SQIVND (reference sequence). V lost 6 bases and J lost 0, with 9 bases in between. CDR3 length equals 13 residues. CDR3 bases: TGTGCCAGTAGGTCGGGACACTCCTACGAGCAGTACTTC. Translation: CASRSGHSYEQYF. The entire variable domain, with the rest obtained from reference TRBV19 and TRBJ2-7, is as follows: DGGITQSPKYLFRKEGQNVTLSCEQNLNHDAMYWYRQDPGQGLRLIYYSQIVNDFQKGDIAEGYSVSREKKESFPLTVTSAQKNPTAFYLCASRSGHSYEQYFGPGTRLTVT.

The chain is built from TRBV3-1 and TRBJ2-1, with 7 bases fitting TRBD2. CDR3 size: 17 residues. V trimming: 4 bases; J trimming: 8 bases; junction bases outside the gene matches: 17. Looked up from germline, CDR1 is LGHDT and CDR2 is YNNKEL (reference sequence). DNA of the CDR3: TGTGCCAGCAGCCTGAGTGGGCGGACTAGAGGTTGGGATGAGCAGTTCTTC. This encodes CASSLSGRTRGWDEQFF.

This clonotype was observed a handful of times. The chain joins TRBV4-2 to TRBJ2-1, with TRBD2 matching over 11 bases. This CDR3 contains 17 residues. Losses at the gene ends were 1 base for V and 3 bases for J; bases not matched to a gene: 5. Per germline, CDR1 LGHNA and CDR2 YNFKEQ. The CDR3 DNA reads TGTGCCAGCAGCCAAGGGGGGACTAGCGGAAACTACAATGAGCAGTTCTTC. Its protein product is CASSQGGTSGNYNEQFF.

The chain couples TRBV30 to TRBJ1-1; D may be TRBD1 (6 bases). Trimming stripped 2 bases from V and 5 bases from J, with 15 bases between. The CDR3 runs to 14 residues. Germline V CDR1 and CDR2: GTSNPN, SVGIG (reference sequence). CDR3 nucleotide sequence: TGTGCCTGGAGTAACGACAGGAGAGGGACTGAAGCTTTCTTT. Its protein product is CAWSNDRRGTEAFF.

This clonotype was recorded a few times. The junction differs from germline at one of its ends, possibly a read error. This chain links TRBV15 with TRBJ2-7, with TRBD1 matching 8 bases. Germline V gives CDR1 LNHNV, CDR2 YYDKDF (reference sequence). The CDR3 has 15 amino acids. DNA for the CDR3: TGTGCCACCAGCGGAGACAGACAGGGGACCTACGAGCAGTACTTC. Amino acid sequence: CATSGDRQGTYEQYF.

There are a few counts of this clonotype. This sequence joins TRBV2 and TRBJ1-1; the match to TRBD1 covers 7 bases. This CDR3 comprises 14 residues. V trimming: 5 bases; J trimming: 4 bases; junction bases outside the gene matches: 7. Germline CDR1 reads SNHLY; CDR2 reads FYNNEI. CDR3 bases: TGTGCCAGCAGTTTGACAGGGTTCATCACTGAAGCTTTCTTT. This gives the protein CASSLTGFITEAFF.

V is TRBV7-6 and J is TRBJ1-4, with D hard to call. Trimming shortened V by 8 bases and J by 12 bases, and 19 bases separated the two germline ends. Germline V gene sequence: CDR1 SGHVS, CDR2 FNYEAQ. The CDR3 contains 13 residues. CDR3 DNA sequence: TGTGCCAGCGGGCTTGGAAGGGATGAGGAACTGTTTTTT. The encoded protein is CASGLGRDEELFF.

The genes are TRBV7-9 and TRBJ2-3; 9 nucleotides line up with TRBD1. With 5 bases clipped from V and 7 bases from J, the junction kept 19 bases outside the gene matches. There are 18 residues in the CDR3. Germline lookup yields CDR1 SEHNR and CDR2 FQNEAQ (reference sequence). The CDR3 DNA sequence: TGTGCCAGCAGCCCAGTGGTGGTTAGGGACAGGGAATGGAATACGCAGTATTTT. Its translation is CASSPVVVRDREWNTQYF.

At least ten counts were recorded for this clonotype. This chain links TRBV9 with TRBJ1-1, with 7 bases lining up with TRBD1. The ends lost 0 bases at V and 5 bases at J; junction bases unmatched: 4. The CDR3 has 14 amino acids. From germline, CDR1 is SGDLS and CDR2 YYNGEE. The CDR3 DNA follows: TGTGCCAGCAGCGTAGGGACAGGAGGGACTGAAGCTTTCTTT. It translates to CASSVGTGGTEAFF. Using reference TRBV9 and TRBJ1-1 for the parts outside the CDR3, the full variable domain is DSGVTQTPKHLITATGQRVTLRCSPRSGDLSVYWYQQSLDQGLQFLIQYYNGEERAKGNILERFSAQQFPDLHSELNLSSLELGDSALYFCASSVGTGGTEAFFGQGTRLTVV.

The chain recombines TRBV6-5 with TRBJ1-2; D is unresolved. The CDR3 is 16 residues long. The V gene lost 0 bases and the J gene lost 4 bases, with 15 bases spanning the gap. The V gene's germline CDR1 is MNHEY and CDR2 SVGAGI. The CDR3 loop reads CASSYSNRPSPYGYTF. The CDR3 bases are TGTGCCAGCAGTTACTCGAATAGGCCGTCCCCCTATGGCTACACCTTC.

This chain links TRBV7-2 with TRBJ2-1; 11 bases match TRBD2. Germline trimming cut 1 base from V and 13 bases from J; bases unmatched to any gene: 6. This CDR3 is 14 amino acids long. Germline V CDR1 and CDR2: SGHTA, FQGNSA. CDR3 coding DNA: TGTGCCAGCAGCTTAGAAACTAGCGGGAGCCCTCAGTTCTTC. Translated: CASSLETSGSPQFF.

The chain has TRBV11-2 and TRBJ1-1; weak D call: TRBD1 (6 bases). There are 14 residues in the CDR3. Germline values: CDR1 SGHAT, CDR2 FQNNGV. Trimming took 2 bases from V and 10 from J, leaving 17 bases between them. CDR3 protein: CASSLPQGLAVAFF. In DNA, the CDR3 is TGTGCCAGCAGCTTACCACAGGGTTTGGCTGTAGCTTTCTTT.

The gene calls are TRBV3-1 and TRBJ2-3; TRBD2 matches at 8 bases. V lost 3 bases to trimming and J lost 7 bases; unmatched junction nucleotides: 15. This CDR3 is built from 17 residues. The germline CDR1 and CDR2 sequences are LGHDT and YNNKEL (reference sequence). The CDR3 sequence is CASSHPALAGGAHTQYF. The CDR3 DNA follows: TGTGCCAGCAGCCACCCGGCGTTGGCGGGGGGTGCTCATACGCAGTATTTT.

This chain connects TRBV3-1 to TRBJ2-5; tentatively, D is TRBD1 (6 bases). V lost 4 bases and J 1 base, leaving 13 bases between the germline ends. The CDR3 runs to 15 residues. The V gene's germline CDR1 is LGHDT and CDR2 YNNKEL (reference sequence). CDR3 sequence (DNA): TGTGCCAGCAGCCTCTATTCAGGGGCCCAAGAGACCCAGTACTTC. As protein: CASSLYSGAQETQYF.

This chain links TRBV5-1 with TRBJ2-3; TRBD1 agrees at 8 bases. Germline V gene data show CDR1 as SGHRS and CDR2 as YFSETQ. With 0 bases clipped from V and 4 bases from J, the junction kept 7 bases outside the gene matches. This CDR3 contains 16 residues. CDR3 sequence: CASSLAAGGWADTQYF. The CDR3 nucleotides read TGCGCCAGCAGCTTGGCGGCAGGGGGCTGGGCAGATACGCAGTATTTT.

The chain joins TRBV7-3 to TRBJ2-1, with TRBD2 matching over 7 bases. J lost 5 bases, V lost 5 bases, and 9 bases had no gene match. The CDR3 consists of 15 residues. The germline CDR1 and CDR2 sequences are SGHTA and FQGTGA. CDR3 loop: CASSPTPLANNEQFF. The CDR3 coding sequence is TGTGCCAGCAGCCCAACCCCACTAGCGAACAATGAGCAGTTCTTC.

The chain joins TRBV19 to TRBJ2-2, with TRBD1 matching 9 bases. J lost 6 bases, V lost 9 bases, and 5 bases had no gene match. This CDR3 region has 13 residues. CDR1 LNHDA and CDR2 SQIVND come from the germline V gene (reference sequence). The CDR3 reads CASATGGAGELFF. In DNA, the CDR3 is TGTGCCAGCGCGACAGGGGGAGCCGGGGAGCTGTTTTTT.

The sample holds a few counts of this clonotype. V and J are TRBV15 and TRBJ2-1; 12 bases agree with TRBD2. This CDR3 spans 15 amino acids. The V gene end was trimmed by 3 bases and the J gene end by 10 bases; junction bases not matched to a gene: 7. CDR1 LNHNV and CDR2 YYDKDF come from the germline V gene (reference sequence). This CDR3 reads CATSSRLAGAAEQFF. The CDR3 coding sequence is TGTGCCACCAGCAGCCGACTAGCGGGAGCGGCCGAGCAGTTCTTC.

The J gene is TRBJ2-5, the V gene TRBV6-6; TRBD1 is a possible D gene (6 bases). The germline CDR1 and CDR2 sequences are MNHNY and SVGAGI (reference sequence). This CDR3 has 15 residues. The V end lost 2 bases, the J end lost 0 bases, and 10 bases lay between the germline ends. The CDR3 protein is CASSYGGHYQETQYF. CDR3 nucleotides: TGTGCCAGCAGTTACGGGGGACACTACCAAGAGACCCAGTACTTC.

In this sample, this clonotype turned up a few times. The chain recombines TRBV29-1 with TRBJ1-4; no reliable D call. This CDR3 is 13 amino acids long. CDR1 SQVTM and CDR2 ANQGSEA come from the germline V gene. The V end lost 4 bases, the J end lost 7 bases, and 13 bases lay between the germline ends. CDR3 in DNA: TGCAGCGTTGGGGAGGGTCTCGGTGAAAAACTGTTTTTT. It codes for CSVGEGLGEKLFF.

The rearrangement links TRBV24-1 to TRBJ1-1, with a possible D match to TRBD1 (5 bases). The V and J ends lost 7 bases and 3 bases respectively, with 14 bases between them. CDR3 length: 14 amino acids. CDR1 is KGHDR and CDR2 is SFDVKD in the germline V gene. The CDR3 bases are TGTGCCACCAGGAAGGGGAGCGGGGACACTGAAGCTTTCTTT. This encodes CATRKGSGDTEAFF.

This clonotype was seen at least ten times. The chain couples TRBV18 to TRBJ1-5; D unresolved. V lost 3 bases and J lost 5, with 11 bases in between. CDR3 length equals 14 residues. Germline assignment: CDR1 KGHSH and CDR2 LQKENI. The CDR3 DNA reads TGTGCCAGCTCACCCGCGCCGATGGATCAGCCCCAGCATTTT. This codes for CASSPAPMDQPQHF.

This clonotype has just a few counts. The chain recombines TRBV4-1 with TRBJ2-3; TRBD1 matches 9 bases. Germline CDR1 and CDR2: MGHRA and YSYEKL. The CDR3 totals 15 residues. The V and J ends lost 4 bases and 0 bases, in that order; junction bases with no gene match: 2. CDR3 amino acids: CASSPQGASTDTQYF. As DNA, the CDR3 is TGCGCCAGCAGCCCACAGGGGGCTAGCACAGATACGCAGTATTTT.

CDR3 nucleotide sequence: TGTGCCACCAGCAGAGATCGGGAGACCCAGTACTTC. Its protein is CATSRDRETQYF. V gene TRBV15 combines with J gene TRBJ2-5, with D hard to call. Trimming pared 0 bases from V and 5 bases from J, leaving 4 bases between. Germline-derived CDR1 and CDR2 are LNHNV and YYDKDF (reference sequence). CDR3 size: 12 residues.

The V gene is TRBV2, the J gene TRBJ2-1; no reliable D call. V lost 7 bases and J lost 2, with 15 bases in between. The CDR3 is 15 residues long. Germline values: CDR1 SNHLY, CDR2 FYNNEI. The DNA for the CDR3 is TGTGCCAGCAAAGAAGCGCCACATACCTACAATGAGCAGTTCTTC. This encodes CASKEAPHTYNEQFF.